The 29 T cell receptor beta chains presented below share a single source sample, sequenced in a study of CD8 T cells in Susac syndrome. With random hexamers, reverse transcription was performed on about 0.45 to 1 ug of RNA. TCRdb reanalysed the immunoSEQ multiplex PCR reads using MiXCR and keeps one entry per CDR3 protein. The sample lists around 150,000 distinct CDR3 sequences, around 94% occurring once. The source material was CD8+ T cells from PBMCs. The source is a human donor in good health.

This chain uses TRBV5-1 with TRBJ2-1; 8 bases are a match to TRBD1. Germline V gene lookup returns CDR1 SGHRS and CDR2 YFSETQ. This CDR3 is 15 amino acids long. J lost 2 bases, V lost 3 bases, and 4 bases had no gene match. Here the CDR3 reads CASSWRQGTYNEQFF. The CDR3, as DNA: TGCGCCAGCAGCTGGCGACAGGGGACCTACAATGAGCAGTTCTTC. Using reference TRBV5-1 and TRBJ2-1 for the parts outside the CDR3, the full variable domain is KAGVTQTPRYLIKTRGQQVTLSCSPISGHRSVSWYQQTPGQGLQFLFEYFSETQRNKGNFPGRFSGRQFSNSRSEMNVSTLELGDSALYLCASSWRQGTYNEQFFGPGTRLTVL.

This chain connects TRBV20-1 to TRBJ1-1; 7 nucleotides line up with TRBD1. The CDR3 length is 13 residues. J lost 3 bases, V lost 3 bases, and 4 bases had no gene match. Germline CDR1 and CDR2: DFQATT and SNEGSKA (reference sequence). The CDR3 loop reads CSASDDRDTEAFF. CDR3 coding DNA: TGCAGTGCTAGCGACGACAGGGACACTGAAGCTTTCTTT.

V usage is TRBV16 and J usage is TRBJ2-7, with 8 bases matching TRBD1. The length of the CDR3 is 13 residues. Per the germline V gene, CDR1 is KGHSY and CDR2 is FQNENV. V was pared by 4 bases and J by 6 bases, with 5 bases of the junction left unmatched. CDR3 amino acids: CASSPGQGGEQYF. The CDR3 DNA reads TGTGCCAGCAGCCCCGGACAGGGAGGCGAGCAGTACTTC.

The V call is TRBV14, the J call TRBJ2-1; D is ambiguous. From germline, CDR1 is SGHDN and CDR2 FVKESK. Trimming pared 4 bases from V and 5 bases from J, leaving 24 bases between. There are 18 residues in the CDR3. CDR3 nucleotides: TGTGCCAGCAGCCCCCCAGCTGGCTGGTCGATCCCTCACAATGAGCAGTTCTTC. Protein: CASSPPAGWSIPHNEQFF.

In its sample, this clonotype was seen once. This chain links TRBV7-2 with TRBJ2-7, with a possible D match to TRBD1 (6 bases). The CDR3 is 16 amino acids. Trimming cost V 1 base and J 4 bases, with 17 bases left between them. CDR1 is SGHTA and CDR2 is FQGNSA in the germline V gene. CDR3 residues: CASSLVWGPEGYEQYF. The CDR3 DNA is TGTGCCAGCAGCTTAGTGTGGGGGCCTGAAGGGTACGAGCAGTACTTC.

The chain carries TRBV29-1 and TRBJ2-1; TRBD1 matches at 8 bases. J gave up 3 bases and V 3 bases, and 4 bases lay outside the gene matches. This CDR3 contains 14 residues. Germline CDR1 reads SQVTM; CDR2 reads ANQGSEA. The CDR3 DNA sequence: TGCAGCGTTGAGACAGGGGTCAACTACAATGAGCAGTTCTTC. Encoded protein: CSVETGVNYNEQFF.

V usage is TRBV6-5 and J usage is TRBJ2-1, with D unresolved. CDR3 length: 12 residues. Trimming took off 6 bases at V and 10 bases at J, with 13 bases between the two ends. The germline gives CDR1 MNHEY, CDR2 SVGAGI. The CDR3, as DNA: TGTGCCAGCAGCCGTCTAGTAGGGGAGCAGTTCTTC. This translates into CASSRLVGEQFF.

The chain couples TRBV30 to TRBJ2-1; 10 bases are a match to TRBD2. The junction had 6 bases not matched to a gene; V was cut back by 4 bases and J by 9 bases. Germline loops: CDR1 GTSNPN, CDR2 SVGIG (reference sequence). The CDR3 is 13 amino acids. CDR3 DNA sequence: TGTGCCTGGAATAGCGGGAGGATTGTTGAGCAGTTCTTC. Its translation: CAWNSGRIVEQFF.

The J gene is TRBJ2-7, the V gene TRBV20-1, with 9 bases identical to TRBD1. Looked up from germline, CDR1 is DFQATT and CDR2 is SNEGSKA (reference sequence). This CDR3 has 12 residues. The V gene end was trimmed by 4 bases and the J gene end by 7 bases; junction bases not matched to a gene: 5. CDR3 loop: CSAIFGQGEQYF. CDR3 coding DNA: TGCAGTGCTATCTTCGGACAGGGGGAGCAGTACTTC.

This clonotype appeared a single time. The CDR3 spells CAWMGSGIPYNEQFF. Here the CDR3 DNA reads TGTGCCTGGATGGGTAGCGGGATCCCCTACAATGAGCAGTTCTTC. This sequence joins TRBV2 and TRBJ2-1, with 8 bases identical to TRBD2. The trim removed 11 bases at V and 2 bases at J, leaving 11 bases unmatched. Per germline, CDR1 SNHLY and CDR2 FYNNEI. The CDR3 loop spans 15 amino acids. Full variable domain (missing parts from reference TRBV2 and TRBJ2-1): EPEVTQTPSHQVTQMGQEVILRCVPISNHLYFYWYRQILGQKVEFLVSFYNNEISEKSEIFDDQFSVERPDGSNFTLKIRSTKLEDSAMYFCAWMGSGIPYNEQFFGPGTRLTVL.

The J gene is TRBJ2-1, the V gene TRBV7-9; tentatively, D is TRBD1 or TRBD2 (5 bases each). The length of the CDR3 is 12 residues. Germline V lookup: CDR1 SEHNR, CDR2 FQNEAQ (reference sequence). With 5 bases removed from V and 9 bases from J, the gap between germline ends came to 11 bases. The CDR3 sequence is CASSPGAFEQFF. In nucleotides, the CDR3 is TGTGCCAGCAGCCCCGGGGCCTTTGAGCAGTTCTTC.

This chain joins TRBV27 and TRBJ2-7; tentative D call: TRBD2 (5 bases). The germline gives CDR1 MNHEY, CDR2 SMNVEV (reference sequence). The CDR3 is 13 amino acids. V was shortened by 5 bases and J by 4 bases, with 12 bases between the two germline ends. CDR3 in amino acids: CASSLATEYEQYF. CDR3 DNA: TGTGCCAGCAGTCTAGCCACGGAGTACGAGCAGTACTTC.

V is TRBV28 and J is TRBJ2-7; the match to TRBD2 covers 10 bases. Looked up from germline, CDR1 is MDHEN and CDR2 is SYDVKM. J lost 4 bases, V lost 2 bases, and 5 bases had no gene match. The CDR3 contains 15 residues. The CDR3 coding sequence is TGTGCCAGCAGTTTACGCGGGACTAGCGTTTACGAGCAGTACTTC. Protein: CASSLRGTSVYEQYF.

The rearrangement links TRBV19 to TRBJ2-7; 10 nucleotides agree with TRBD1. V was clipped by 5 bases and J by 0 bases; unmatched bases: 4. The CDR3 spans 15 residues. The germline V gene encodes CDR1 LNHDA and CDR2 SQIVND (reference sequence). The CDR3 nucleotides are TGTGCCAGTAGTTGGGGACAGGGGAGCTCCTACGAGCAGTACTTC. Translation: CASSWGQGSSYEQYF. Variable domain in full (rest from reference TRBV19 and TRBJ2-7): DGGITQSPKYLFRKEGQNVTLSCEQNLNHDAMYWYRQDPGQGLRLIYYSQIVNDFQKGDIAEGYSVSREKKESFPLTVTSAQKNPTAFYLCASSWGQGSSYEQYFGPGTRLTVT.

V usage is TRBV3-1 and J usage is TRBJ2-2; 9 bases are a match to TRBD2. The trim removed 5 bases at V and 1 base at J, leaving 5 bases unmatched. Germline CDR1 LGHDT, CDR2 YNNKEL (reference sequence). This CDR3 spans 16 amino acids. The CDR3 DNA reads TGTGCCAGCAGCGGAAGGCGGGAGGGGAACACCGGGGAGCTGTTTTTT. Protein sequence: CASSGRREGNTGELFF.

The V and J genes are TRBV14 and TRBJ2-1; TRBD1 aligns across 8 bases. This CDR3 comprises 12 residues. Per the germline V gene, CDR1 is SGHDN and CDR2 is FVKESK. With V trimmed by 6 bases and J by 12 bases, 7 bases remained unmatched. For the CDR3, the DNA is TGTGCCAGCAGTCCAGGGGGCGCTGGGCAGTTCTTC. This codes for CASSPGGAGQFF. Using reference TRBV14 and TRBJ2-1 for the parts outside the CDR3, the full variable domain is EAGVTQFPSHSVIEKGQTVTLRCDPISGHDNLYWYRRVMGKEIKFLLHFVKESKQDESGMPNNRFLAERTGGTYSTLKVQPAELEDSGVYFCASSPGGAGQFFGPGTRLTVL.

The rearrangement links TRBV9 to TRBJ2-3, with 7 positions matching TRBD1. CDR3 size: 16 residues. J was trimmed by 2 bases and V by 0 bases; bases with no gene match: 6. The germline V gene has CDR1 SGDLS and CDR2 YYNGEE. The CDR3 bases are TGTGCCAGCAGCGTAGTAGAGGGGGCTTACACAGATACGCAGTATTTT. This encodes CASSVVEGAYTDTQYF.

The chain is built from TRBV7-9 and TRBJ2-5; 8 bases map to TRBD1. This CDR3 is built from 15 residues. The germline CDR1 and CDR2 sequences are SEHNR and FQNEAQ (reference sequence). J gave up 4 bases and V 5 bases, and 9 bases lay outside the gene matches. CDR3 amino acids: CASSPARGQGETQYF. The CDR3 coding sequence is TGTGCCAGCAGCCCCGCCAGGGGGCAGGGAGAGACCCAGTACTTC.

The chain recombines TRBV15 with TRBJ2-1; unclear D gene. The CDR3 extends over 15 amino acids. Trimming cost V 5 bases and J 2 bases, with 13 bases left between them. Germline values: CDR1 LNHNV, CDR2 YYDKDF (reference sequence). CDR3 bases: TGTGCCACCAGCGACACGAAAGCCCCCTACAATGAGCAGTTCTTC. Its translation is CATSDTKAPYNEQFF.

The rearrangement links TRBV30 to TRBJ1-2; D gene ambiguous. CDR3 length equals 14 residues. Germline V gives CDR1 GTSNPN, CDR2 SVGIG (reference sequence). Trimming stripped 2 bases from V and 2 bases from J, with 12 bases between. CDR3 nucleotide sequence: TGTGCCTGGAGTCCTCCCGTGGAGAACTATGGCTACACCTTC. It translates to CAWSPPVENYGYTF.

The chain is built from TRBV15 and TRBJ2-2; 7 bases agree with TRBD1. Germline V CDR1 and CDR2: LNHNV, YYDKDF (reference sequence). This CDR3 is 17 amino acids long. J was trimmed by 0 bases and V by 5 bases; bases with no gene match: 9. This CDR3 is CATSARPGQPNTGELFF. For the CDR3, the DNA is TGTGCCACCAGCGCCCGTCCGGGACAGCCGAACACCGGGGAGCTGTTTTTT.

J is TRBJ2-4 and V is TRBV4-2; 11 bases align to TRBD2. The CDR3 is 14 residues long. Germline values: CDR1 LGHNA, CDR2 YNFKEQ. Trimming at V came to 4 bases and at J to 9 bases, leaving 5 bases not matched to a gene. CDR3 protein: CASSPGLAGGIQYF. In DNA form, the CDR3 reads TGTGCCAGCAGCCCCGGACTAGCGGGCGGCATTCAGTACTTC.

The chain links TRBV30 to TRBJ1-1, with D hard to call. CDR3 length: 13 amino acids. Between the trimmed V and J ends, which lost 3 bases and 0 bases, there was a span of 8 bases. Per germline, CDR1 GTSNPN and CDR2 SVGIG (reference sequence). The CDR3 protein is CAWRTTVNTEAFF. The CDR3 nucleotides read TGTGCCTGGAGGACGACGGTGAACACTGAAGCTTTCTTT.

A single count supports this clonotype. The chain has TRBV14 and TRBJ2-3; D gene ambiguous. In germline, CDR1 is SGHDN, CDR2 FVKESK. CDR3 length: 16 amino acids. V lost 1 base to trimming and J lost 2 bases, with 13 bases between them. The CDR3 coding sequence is TGTGCCAGCAGCCAAGTCGGGCCGACTTTCACAGATACGCAGTATTTT. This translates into CASSQVGPTFTDTQYF. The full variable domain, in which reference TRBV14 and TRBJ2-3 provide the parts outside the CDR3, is EAGVTQFPSHSVIEKGQTVTLRCDPISGHDNLYWYRRVMGKEIKFLLHFVKESKQDESGMPNNRFLAERTGGTYSTLKVQPAELEDSGVYFCASSQVGPTFTDTQYFGPGTRLTVL.

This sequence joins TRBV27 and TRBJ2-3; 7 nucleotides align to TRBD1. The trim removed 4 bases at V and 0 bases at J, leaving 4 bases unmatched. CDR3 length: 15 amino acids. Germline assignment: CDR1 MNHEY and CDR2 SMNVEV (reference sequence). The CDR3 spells CASSSNRGSTDTQYF. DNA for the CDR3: TGTGCCAGCAGTTCAAACAGGGGAAGCACAGATACGCAGTATTTT.

CDR3 in DNA: TGTGCCAGCAGTTTATTTAAAGGTTCGACTGAAGCTTTCTTT. The encoded protein is CASSLFKGSTEAFF. This chain joins TRBV27 and TRBJ1-1, with no clear D. The length of the CDR3 is 14 residues. CDR1 and CDR2 from the germline V gene are MNHEY and SMNVEV (reference sequence). Trimming pared 1 base from V and 5 bases from J, leaving 11 bases between.

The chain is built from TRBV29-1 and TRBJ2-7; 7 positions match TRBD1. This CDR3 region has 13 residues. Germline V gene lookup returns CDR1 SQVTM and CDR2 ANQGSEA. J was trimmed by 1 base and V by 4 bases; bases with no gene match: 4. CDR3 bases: TGCAGCGTTGTAGGGGGACAGTCCTACGAGCAGTACTTC. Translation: CSVVGGQSYEQYF.

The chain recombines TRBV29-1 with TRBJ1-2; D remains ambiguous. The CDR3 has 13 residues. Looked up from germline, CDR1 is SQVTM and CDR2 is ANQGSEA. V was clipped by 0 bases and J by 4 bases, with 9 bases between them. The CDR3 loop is CSVEEYTRYGYTF. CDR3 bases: TGCAGCGTTGAAGAATACACACGCTATGGCTACACCTTC.

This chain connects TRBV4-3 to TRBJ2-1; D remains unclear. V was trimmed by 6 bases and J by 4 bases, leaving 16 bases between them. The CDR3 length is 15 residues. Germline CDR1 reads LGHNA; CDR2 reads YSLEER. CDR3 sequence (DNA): TGCGCCAGCAGAACCGGGCCCAGAGAGTACAATGAGCAGTTCTTC. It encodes CASRTGPREYNEQFF.